This TCR beta chain was sequenced for a study of cytomegalovirus exposure and HLA in healthy donors. In the PCR, 60 Vbeta and 13 Jbeta primers were used. Repertoires were generated with immunoSEQ multiplex PCR, while TCRdb's copy carries only in-frame clones and drops some. Altogether about 160,000 clones are present, more than 65% being singletons, with the ten largest covering about 4.3%. About this clone itself: What it recognizes is unknown.

The CDR3 is made up of 15 amino acids. V lost 5 bases to trimming and J lost 3 bases; unmatched junction nucleotides: 9. Germline CDR1 reads MNHNY; CDR2 reads SVGAGI (reference sequence). General study results and limits: A missense variant in DCLRE1C was later tied to TCR beta V- and J-gene trimming. It was reported that the classifier diagnosed cytomegalovirus status with high specificity and sensitivity in both the original and validation cohorts. Around 18,000 TCR beta sequences were associated with HLA alleles at 0.05 false discovery rate in a later analysis. Fewer N-insertions (relative to the roughly 630-donor mean) were reportedly seen in an Asian-associated ancestry cluster in a later analysis.

Material for sequencing was PBMCs. This TCR was recovered from a man between 18 and 29 years old in good health and CMV-seropositive. The chain joins TRBV6-6 to TRBJ1-2; 7 nucleotides match TRBD1. CDR3 sequence: CASSPRQGSYYGYTF. The CDR3 DNA follows: TGTGCCAGCAGTCCCCGACAGGGTTCCTACTATGGCTACACCTTC.